This T cell receptor beta chain was found in a study of lymphopenia after photon versus proton radiotherapy. Study observations and caveats: Proton therapy kept repertoires fairly stable, unlike photons, which gained effector/memory cells.

The CDR3 covers 15 residues. CDR1 is SGDLS and CDR2 is YYNGEE in the germline V gene. Trimming took off 1 base at V and 0 bases at J, with 10 bases between the two ends. The sample holds a few counts of this clone. The antigen is unknown. Data came from immunoSEQ multiplex PCR; TCRdb stores just in-frame clones and leaves some out. The sample records 40,000 or so clones, approximately 90% being singletons. The sequence was obtained from a man aged 55 to 70 with cholangiocarcinoma. This material consisted of peripheral blood, taken from a patient treated with photon-based radiotherapy. The chain recombines TRBV9 with TRBJ1-2; D not resolved. The CDR3 DNA sequence: TGTGCCAGCAGCGTACGGAGTCGGGCTAACTATGGCTACACCTTC. Translated, it gives CASSVRSRANYGYTF.